A selection of T cell receptor beta chains follows, all from one sample in a study of cytomegalovirus exposure and HLA in healthy donors. Method: immunoSEQ multiplex PCR; TCRdb's copy keeps in-frame clones and lacks some. In the table there are some 170,000 clones, approximately 72% of which are singletons. Sequencing used PBMCs. The receptors come from a human donor in good health. CDR3s include the opening cysteine and the closing phenylalanine or tryptophan. Each record gives: V gene, D gene, J gene, clone size, CDR3 protein, CDR3 DNA. The D gene is left open where the match is weak. The size of a clone is reported for some rows only, either as once, few or many, or as a class for expanded clones.

TRBV27	NA	TRBJ1-2	NA	CASSTSPLNYGYTF	TGTGCCAGCAGTACTTCTCCCCTTAACTATGGCTACACCTTC
TRBV10-3	TRBD1	TRBJ2-7	NA	CAISQGQAFSYEQYF	TGTGCCATCAGTCAGGGACAGGCGTTTTCCTACGAGCAGTACTTC
TRBV5-8	TRBD1	TRBJ1-5	NA	CASVRTGSNQPQHF	TGTGCCAGCGTACGGACAGGGAGCAATCAGCCCCAGCATTTT
TRBV9	TRBD1	TRBJ2-3	NA	CASSVGTGASTDTQYF	TGTGCCAGCAGCGTCGGGACAGGGGCAAGCACAGATACGCAGTATTTT
TRBV7-6	NA	TRBJ1-1	NA	CASSSGGMNTEAFF	TGTGCCAGCAGCTCTGGGGGCATGAACACTGAAGCTTTCTTT
TRBV2	NA	TRBJ1-1	few	CASSEWHLNTEAFF	TGTGCCAGCAGTGAATGGCATCTGAACACTGAAGCTTTCTTT
TRBV19	NA	TRBJ2-5	NA	CASSPWVGAKETQYF	TGTGCCAGTAGTCCCTGGGTTGGGGCCAAAGAGACCCAGTACTTC
TRBV7-9	TRBD2	TRBJ2-7	NA	CASSARGGASYEQYF	TGTGCCAGCAGCGCCCGCGGGGGGGCCTCCTACGAGCAGTACTTC
TRBV18	NA	TRBJ1-4	few	CASSPRLGDEKLFF	TGTGCCAGCTCACCACGTCTCGGAGATGAAAAACTGTTTTTT
TRBV11-3	NA	TRBJ1-5	NA	CDGGINQPQHF	TGTGACGGCGGCATCAATCAGCCCCAGCATTTT
TRBV4-1	NA	TRBJ1-1	NA	CASSQAGGVTEAFF	TGCGCCAGCAGCCAAGCGGGGGGAGTGACTGAAGCTTTCTTT
TRBV6-5	NA	TRBJ1-1	NA	CASTMGRNTEAFF	TGTGCCAGCACCATGGGCAGGAACACTGAAGCTTTCTTT